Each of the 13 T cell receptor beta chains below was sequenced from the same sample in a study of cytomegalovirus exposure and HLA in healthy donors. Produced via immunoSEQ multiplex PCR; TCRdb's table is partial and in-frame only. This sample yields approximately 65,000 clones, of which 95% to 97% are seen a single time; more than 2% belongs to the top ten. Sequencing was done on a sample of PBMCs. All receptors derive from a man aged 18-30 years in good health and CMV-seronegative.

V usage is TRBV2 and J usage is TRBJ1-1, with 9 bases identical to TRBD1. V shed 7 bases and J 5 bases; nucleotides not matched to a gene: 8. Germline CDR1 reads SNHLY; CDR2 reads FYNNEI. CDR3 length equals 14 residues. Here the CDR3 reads CASTADRGWTEAFF. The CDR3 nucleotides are TGTGCCAGCACGGCGGACAGGGGTTGGACTGAAGCTTTCTTT. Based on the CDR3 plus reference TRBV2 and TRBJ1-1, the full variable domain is EPEVTQTPSHQVTQMGQEVILRCVPISNHLYFYWYRQILGQKVEFLVSFYNNEISEKSEIFDDQFSVERPDGSNFTLKIRSTKLEDSAMYFCASTADRGWTEAFFGQGTRLTVV.

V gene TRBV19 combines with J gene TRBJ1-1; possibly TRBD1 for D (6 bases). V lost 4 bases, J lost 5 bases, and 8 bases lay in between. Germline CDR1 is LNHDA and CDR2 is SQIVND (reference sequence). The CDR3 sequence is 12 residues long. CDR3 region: CASSRRGTEAFF. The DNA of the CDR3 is TGTGCCAGTAGTAGAAGGGGGACTGAAGCTTTCTTT.

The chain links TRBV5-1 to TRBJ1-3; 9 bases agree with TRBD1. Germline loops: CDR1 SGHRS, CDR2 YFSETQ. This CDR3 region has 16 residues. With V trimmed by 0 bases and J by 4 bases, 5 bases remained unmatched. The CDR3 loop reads CASSLAGTGFGNTIYF. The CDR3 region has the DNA TGCGCCAGCAGCTTGGCCGGGACAGGGTTCGGAAACACCATATATTTT.

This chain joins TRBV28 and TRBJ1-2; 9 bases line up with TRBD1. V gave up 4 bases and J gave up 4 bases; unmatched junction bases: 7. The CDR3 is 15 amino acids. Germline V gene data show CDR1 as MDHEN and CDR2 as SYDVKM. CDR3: CASSSRTGVPYGYTF. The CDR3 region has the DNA TGTGCCAGCAGTTCCCGGACAGGGGTCCCCTATGGCTACACCTTC.

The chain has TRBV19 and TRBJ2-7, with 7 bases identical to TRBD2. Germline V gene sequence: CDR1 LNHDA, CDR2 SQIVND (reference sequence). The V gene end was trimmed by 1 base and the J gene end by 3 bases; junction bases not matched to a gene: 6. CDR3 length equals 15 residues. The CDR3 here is CASSIAAGNYYEQYF. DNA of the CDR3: TGTGCCAGTAGTATAGCAGCGGGAAATTACTACGAGCAGTACTTC. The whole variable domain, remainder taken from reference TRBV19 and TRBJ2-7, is DGGITQSPKYLFRKEGQNVTLSCEQNLNHDAMYWYRQDPGQGLRLIYYSQIVNDFQKGDIAEGYSVSREKKESFPLTVTSAQKNPTAFYLCASSIAAGNYYEQYFGPGTRLTVT.

CDR3 in amino acids: CAWSGGSGRADTQYF. The CDR3 nucleotides read TGTGCCTGGAGTGGTGGGAGCGGGAGGGCAGATACGCAGTATTTT. The V gene is TRBV30, the J gene TRBJ2-3, with 10 bases fitting TRBD2. V dropped 1 base and J dropped 4; count of bases not matched to a gene: 5. This CDR3 has 15 amino acids. Germline V CDR1 and CDR2: GTSNPN, SVGIG (reference sequence).

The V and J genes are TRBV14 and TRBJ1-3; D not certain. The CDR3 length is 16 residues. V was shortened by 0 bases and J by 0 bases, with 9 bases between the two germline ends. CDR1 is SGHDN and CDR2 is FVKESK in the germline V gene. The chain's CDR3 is CASSQDWPVSGNTIYF. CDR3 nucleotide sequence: TGTGCCAGCAGCCAAGATTGGCCAGTCTCTGGAAACACCATATATTTT. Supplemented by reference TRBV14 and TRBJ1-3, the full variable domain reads EAGVTQFPSHSVIEKGQTVTLRCDPISGHDNLYWYRRVMGKEIKFLLHFVKESKQDESGMPNNRFLAERTGGTYSTLKVQPAELEDSGVYFCASSQDWPVSGNTIYFGEGSWLTVV.

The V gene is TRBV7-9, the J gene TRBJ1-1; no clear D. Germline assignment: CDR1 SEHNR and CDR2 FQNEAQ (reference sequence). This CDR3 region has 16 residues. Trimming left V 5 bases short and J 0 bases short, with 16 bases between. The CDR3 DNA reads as TGTGCCAGCAGCCAGACTAGGACGGCCATGAACACTGAAGCTTTCTTT. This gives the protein CASSQTRTAMNTEAFF. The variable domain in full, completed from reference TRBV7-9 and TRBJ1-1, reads DTGVSQNPRHKITKRGQNVTFRCDPISEHNRLYWYRQTLGQGPEFLTYFQNEAQLEKSRLLSDRFSAERPKGSFSTLEIQRTEQGDSAMYLCASSQTRTAMNTEAFFGQGTRLTVV.

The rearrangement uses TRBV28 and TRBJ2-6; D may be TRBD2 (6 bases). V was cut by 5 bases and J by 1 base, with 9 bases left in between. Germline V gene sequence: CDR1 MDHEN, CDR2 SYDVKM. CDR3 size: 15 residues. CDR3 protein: CASSGGTSGANVLTF. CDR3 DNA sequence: TGTGCCAGCAGTGGCGGGACTTCTGGGGCCAACGTCCTGACTTTC.

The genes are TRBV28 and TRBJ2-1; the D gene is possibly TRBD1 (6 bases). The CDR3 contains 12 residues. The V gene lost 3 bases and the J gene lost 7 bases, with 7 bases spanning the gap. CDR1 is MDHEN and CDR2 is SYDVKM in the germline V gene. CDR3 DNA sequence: TGTGCCAGCAGTTTGAGGGGGAATGAGCAGTTCTTC. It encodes CASSLRGNEQFF.

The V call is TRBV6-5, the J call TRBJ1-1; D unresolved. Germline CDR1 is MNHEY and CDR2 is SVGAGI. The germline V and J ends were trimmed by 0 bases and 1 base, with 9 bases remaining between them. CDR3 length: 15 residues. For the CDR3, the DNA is TGTGCCAGCAGTTACTCTGAGGGTTGGAACACTGAAGCTTTCTTT. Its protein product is CASSYSEGWNTEAFF.

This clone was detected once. This CDR3 is CASSSDRGNYGYTF. DNA for the CDR3: TGTGCCAGCAGCTCAGACAGGGGAAACTATGGCTACACCTTC. This chain uses TRBV7-9 with TRBJ1-2, with 8 nucleotides matching TRBD1. Trimming took 4 bases from V and 2 from J; bases not matched to a gene: 3. Germline V gene sequence: CDR1 SEHNR, CDR2 FQNEAQ (reference sequence). The CDR3 is 14 amino acids.

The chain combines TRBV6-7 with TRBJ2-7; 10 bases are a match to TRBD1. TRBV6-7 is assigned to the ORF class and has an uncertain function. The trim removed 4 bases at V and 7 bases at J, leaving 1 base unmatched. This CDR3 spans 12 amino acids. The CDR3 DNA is TGTGCCAGCAGTTGGGGACAGGGGGAGCAGTACTTC. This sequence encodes CASSWGQGEQYF.